This T cell receptor beta chain was captured by sequencing in a study of shared clonotypes between healthy human individuals. Study results and limitations: The sole specimen, blood, was sampled, and tissue repertoires likely differ. It was anticipated that sequencing depth would influence how many clonotypes donors shared.

On this clone: Its target is not known.

The naive CD8 population came from CD45RO-negative cells selected for CCR7, without terminally differentiated effector memory CD45RA+ cells. Profiled with immunoSEQ multiplex PCR; TCRdb holds only in-frame clones, not every one. The data show about 2.1 million clones, with 93% seen just once and approximately 1.6% held by the top ten. This CDR3 has 15 residues. The germline V gene has CDR1 SGHVS and CDR2 FNYEAQ. The V gene end was trimmed by 5 bases and the J gene end by 6 bases; junction bases not matched to a gene: 11. The specimen sequenced was naive CD8+ T cells from PBMCs. The receptor comes from a man aged 18 to 35 in good health. Some clones in this sample may be carry-over from other donors' samples. The chain employs TRBV7-6 and TRBJ2-7; TRBD2 agrees at 9 bases. This CDR3 reads CASSAGAGGRFEQYF. In nucleotides, the CDR3 is TGTGCCAGCAGCGCGGGAGCGGGAGGTCGGTTCGAGCAGTACTTC. Full variable domain (outside the CDR3, taken from reference TRBV7-6 and TRBJ2-7): GAGVSQSPRYKVTKRGQDVALRCDPISGHVSLYWYRQALGQGPEFLTYFNYEAQQDKSGLPNDRFSAERPEGSISTLTIQRTEQRDSAMYRCASSAGAGGRFEQYFGPGTRLTVT.